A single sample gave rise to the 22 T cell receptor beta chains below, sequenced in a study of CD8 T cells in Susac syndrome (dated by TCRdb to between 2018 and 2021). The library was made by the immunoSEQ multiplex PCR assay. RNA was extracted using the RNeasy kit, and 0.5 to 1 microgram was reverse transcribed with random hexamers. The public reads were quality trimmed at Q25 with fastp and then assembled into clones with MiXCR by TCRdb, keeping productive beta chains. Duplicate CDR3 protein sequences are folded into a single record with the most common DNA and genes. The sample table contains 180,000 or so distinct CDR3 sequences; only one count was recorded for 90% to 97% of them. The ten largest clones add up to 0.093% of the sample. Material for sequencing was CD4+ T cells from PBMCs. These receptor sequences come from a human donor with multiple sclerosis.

DNA for the CDR3: TGTGCCTTACGACAGGGAACCTACAATGAGCAGTTCTTC. Residues: CALRQGTYNEQFF. The rearrangement uses TRBV30 and TRBJ2-1; TRBD1 aligns across 7 bases. Per the germline V gene, CDR1 is GTSNPN and CDR2 is SVGIG (reference sequence). This CDR3 is 13 amino acids long. Trimming at V came to 7 bases and at J to 2 bases, leaving 5 bases not matched to a gene.

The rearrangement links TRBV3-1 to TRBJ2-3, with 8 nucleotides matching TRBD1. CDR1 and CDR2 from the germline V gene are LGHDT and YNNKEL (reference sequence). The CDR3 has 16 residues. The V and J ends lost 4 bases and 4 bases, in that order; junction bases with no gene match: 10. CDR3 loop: CASSLRTGLVADTQYF. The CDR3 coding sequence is TGTGCCAGCAGCCTCCGGACAGGGCTTGTGGCAGATACGCAGTATTTT.

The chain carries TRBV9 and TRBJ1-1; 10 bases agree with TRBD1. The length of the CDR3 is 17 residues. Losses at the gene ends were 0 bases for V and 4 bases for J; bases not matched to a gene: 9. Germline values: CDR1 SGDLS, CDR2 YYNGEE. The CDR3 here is CASSVVGGTGVATEAFF. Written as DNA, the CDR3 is TGTGCCAGCAGCGTAGTCGGCGGGACAGGGGTGGCCACTGAAGCTTTCTTT.

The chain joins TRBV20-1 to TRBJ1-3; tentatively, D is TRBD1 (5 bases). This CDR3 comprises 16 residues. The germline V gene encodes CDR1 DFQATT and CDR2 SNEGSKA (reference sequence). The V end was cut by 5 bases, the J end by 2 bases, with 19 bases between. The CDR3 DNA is TGCAGTGCTGGGGGTGCGCCTGGGGCGGCTGGAAACACCATATATTTT. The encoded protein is CSAGGAPGAAGNTIYF.

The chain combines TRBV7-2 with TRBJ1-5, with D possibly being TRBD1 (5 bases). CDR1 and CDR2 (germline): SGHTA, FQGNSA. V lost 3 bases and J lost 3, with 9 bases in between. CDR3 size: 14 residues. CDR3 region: CASSFGAFNQPQHF. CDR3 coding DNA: TGTGCCAGCAGCTTCGGGGCGTTCAATCAGCCCCAGCATTTT. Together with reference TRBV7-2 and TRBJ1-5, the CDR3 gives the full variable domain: GAGVSQSPSNKVTEKGKDVELRCDPISGHTALYWYRQSLGQGLEFLIYFQGNSAPDKSGLPSDRFSAERTGGSVSTLTIQRTQQEDSAVYLCASSFGAFNQPQHFGDGTRLSIL.

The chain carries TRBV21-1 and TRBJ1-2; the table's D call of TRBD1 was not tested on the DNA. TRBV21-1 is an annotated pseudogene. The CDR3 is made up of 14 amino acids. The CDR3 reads CASSKHPTGHGYTF. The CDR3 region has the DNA TGTGCCAGCAGCAAACATCCCACAGGACATGGCTACACCTTC.

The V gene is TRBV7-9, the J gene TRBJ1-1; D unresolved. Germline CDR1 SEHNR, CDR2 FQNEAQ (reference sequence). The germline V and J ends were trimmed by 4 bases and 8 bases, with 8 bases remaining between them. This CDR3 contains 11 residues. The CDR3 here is CASSSFLEAFF. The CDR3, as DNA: TGTGCCAGCAGCTCATTCCTGGAAGCTTTCTTT.

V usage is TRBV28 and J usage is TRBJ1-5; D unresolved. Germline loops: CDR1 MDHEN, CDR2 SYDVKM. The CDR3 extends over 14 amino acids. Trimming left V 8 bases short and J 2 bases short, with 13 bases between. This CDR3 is CASLGPSGNQPQHF. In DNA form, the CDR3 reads TGTGCCAGCCTAGGGCCTTCTGGCAATCAGCCCCAGCATTTT.

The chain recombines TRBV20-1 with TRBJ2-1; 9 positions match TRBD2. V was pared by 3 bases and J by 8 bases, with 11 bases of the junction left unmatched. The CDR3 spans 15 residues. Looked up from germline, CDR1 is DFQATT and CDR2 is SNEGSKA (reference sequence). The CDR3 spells CSASSPRGGFDEQFF. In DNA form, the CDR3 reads TGCAGTGCTAGTAGTCCGCGGGGGGGCTTCGATGAGCAGTTCTTC.

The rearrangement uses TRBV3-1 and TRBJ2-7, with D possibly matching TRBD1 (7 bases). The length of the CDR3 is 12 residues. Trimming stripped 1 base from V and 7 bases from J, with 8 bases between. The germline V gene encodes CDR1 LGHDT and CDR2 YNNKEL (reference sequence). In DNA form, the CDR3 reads TGTGCCAGCAGCCAAGCAGGGGGGGAGCAGTACTTC. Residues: CASSQAGGEQYF.

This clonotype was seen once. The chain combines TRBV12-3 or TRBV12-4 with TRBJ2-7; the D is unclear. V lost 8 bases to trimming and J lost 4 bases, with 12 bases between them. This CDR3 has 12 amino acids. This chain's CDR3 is CASGARRYEQYF. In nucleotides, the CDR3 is TGTGCCAGCGGTGCTCGGCGTTACGAGCAGTACTTC.

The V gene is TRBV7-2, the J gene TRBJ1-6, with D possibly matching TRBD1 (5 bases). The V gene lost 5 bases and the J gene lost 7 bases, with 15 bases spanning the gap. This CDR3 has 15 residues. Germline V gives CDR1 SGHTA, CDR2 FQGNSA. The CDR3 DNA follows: TGTGCCAGCAGCCAGACAGTTTTCCCCAATTCACCCCTCCACTTT. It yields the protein CASSQTVFPNSPLHF.

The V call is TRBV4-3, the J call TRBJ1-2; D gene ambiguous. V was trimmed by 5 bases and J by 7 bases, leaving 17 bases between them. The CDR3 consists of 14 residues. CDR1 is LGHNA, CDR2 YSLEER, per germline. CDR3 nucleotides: TGCGCCAGCAGCTTCCGGACGCAACCCCTTGGCTACACCTTC. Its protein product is CASSFRTQPLGYTF.

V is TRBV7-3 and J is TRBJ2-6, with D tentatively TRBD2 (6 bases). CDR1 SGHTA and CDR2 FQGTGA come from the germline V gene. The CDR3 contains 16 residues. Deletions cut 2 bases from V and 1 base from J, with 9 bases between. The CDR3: CASSLLGSSGANVLTF. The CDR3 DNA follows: TGTGCCAGCAGCTTACTCGGGAGTTCTGGGGCCAACGTCCTGACTTTC.

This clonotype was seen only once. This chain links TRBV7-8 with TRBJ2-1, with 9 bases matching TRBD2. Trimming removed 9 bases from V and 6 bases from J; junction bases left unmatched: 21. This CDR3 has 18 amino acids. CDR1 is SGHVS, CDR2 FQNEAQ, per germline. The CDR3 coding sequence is TGTGCCAGTAATGGGGTAGCGGGGGACCCGGTTTGGGGCAATGAGCAGTTCTTC. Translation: CASNGVAGDPVWGNEQFF. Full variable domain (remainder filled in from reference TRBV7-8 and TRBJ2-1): GAGVSQSPRYKVAKRGQDVALRCDPISGHVSLFWYQQALGQGPEFLTYFQNEAQLDKSGLPSDRFFAERPEGSVSTLKIQRTQQEDSAVYLCASNGVAGDPVWGNEQFFGPGTRLTVL.

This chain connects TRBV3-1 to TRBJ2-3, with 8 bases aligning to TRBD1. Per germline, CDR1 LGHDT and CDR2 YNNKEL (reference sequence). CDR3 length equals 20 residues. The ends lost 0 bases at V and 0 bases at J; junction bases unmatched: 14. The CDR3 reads CASSQEWAGGFPPSTDTQYF. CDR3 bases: TGTGCCAGCAGCCAAGAGTGGGCAGGGGGCTTCCCGCCAAGCACAGATACGCAGTATTTT.

CDR3 amino acids: CASTLGLHTDTQYF. The CDR3 DNA follows: TGTGCCAGTACTTTGGGACTACACACAGATACGCAGTATTTT. This chain links TRBV19 with TRBJ2-3; 7 bases align to TRBD2. The CDR3 is 14 amino acids. Germline CDR1 reads LNHDA; CDR2 reads SQIVND (reference sequence). J was trimmed by 2 bases and V by 7 bases; bases with no gene match: 6.

CDR3 region: CSVEDRNEQFF. The CDR3 DNA is TGCAGCGTTGAAGACCGGAATGAGCAGTTCTTC. The rearrangement links TRBV29-1 to TRBJ2-1; D is unclear. V lost 0 bases to trimming and J lost 7 bases, with 4 bases between them. The germline CDR1 and CDR2 sequences are SQVTM and ANQGSEA. CDR3 length: 11 residues.

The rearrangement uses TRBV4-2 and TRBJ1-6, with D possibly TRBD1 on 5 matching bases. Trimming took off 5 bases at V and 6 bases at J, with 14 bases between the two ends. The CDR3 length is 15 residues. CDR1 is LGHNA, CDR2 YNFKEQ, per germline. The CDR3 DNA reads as TGTGCCAGCAGCGACAGTGGGACGCCTAATTCACCCCTCCACTTT. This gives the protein CASSDSGTPNSPLHF.

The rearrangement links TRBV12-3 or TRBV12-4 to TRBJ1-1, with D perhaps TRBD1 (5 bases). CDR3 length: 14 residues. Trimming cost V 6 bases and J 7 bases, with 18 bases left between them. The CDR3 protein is CASSHSGGWGEAFF. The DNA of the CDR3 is TGTGCCAGCAGCCATTCCGGGGGGTGGGGTGAAGCTTTCTTT.

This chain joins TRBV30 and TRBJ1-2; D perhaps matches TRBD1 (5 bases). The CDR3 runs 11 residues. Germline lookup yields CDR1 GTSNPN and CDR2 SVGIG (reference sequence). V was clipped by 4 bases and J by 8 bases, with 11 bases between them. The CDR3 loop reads CAWTGFSGYTF. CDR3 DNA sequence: TGTGCCTGGACAGGGTTTTCGGGCTACACCTTC. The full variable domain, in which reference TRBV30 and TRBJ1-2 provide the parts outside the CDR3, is SQTIHQWPATLVQPVGSPLSLECTVEGTSNPNLYWYRQAAGRGLQLLFYSVGIGQISSEVPQNLSASRPQDRQFILSSKKLLLSDSGFYLCAWTGFSGYTFGSGTRLTVV.

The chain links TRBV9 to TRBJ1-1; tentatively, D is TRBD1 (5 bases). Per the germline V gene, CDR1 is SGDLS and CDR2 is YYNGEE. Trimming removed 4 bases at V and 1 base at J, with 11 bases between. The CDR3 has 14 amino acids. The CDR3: CASSLGPSNTEAFF. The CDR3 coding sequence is TGTGCCAGCAGCTTGGGACCTTCGAACACTGAAGCTTTCTTT.